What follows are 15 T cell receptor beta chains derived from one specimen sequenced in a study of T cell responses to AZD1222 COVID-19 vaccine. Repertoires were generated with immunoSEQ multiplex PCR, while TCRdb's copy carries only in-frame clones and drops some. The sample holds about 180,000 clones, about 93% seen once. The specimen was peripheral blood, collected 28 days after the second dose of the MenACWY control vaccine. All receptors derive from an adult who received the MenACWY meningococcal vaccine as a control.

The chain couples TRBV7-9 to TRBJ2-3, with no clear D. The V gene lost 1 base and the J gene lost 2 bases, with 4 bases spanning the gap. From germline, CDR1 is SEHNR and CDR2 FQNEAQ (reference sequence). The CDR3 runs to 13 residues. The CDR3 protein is CASSLGVTDTQYF. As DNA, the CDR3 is TGTGCCAGCAGCTTAGGCGTCACAGATACGCAGTATTTT.

The DNA for the CDR3 is TGTGCCAGCAGCATTGGACAGGGATTAGCCCAAGAGACCCAGTACTTC. It specifies CASSIGQGLAQETQYF. The rearrangement uses TRBV21-1 and TRBJ2-5; the DNA was not compared with TRBD1, the D call given in the table. TRBV21-1 is a pseudogene locus. The CDR3 sequence is 16 residues long.

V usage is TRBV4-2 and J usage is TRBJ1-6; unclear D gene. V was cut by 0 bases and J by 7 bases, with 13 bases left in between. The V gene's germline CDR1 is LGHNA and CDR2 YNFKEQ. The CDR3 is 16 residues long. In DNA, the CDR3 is TGTGCCAGCAGCCAAGACCCGGGATCAGCCAATTCACCCCTCCACTTT. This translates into CASSQDPGSANSPLHF.

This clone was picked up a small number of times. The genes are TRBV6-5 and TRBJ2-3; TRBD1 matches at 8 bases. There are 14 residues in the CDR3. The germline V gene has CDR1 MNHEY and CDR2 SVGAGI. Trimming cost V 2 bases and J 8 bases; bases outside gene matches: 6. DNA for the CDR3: TGTGCCAGCAGTTACGGACAGGGTTTTGGTACGCAGTATTTT. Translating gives CASSYGQGFGTQYF.

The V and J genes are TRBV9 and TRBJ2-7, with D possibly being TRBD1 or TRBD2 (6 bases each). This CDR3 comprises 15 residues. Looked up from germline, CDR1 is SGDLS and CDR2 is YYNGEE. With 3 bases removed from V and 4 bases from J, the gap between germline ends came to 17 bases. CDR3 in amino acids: CASSAAYGGPYEQYF. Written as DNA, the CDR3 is TGTGCCAGCAGCGCCGCTTACGGGGGCCCTTACGAGCAGTACTTC.

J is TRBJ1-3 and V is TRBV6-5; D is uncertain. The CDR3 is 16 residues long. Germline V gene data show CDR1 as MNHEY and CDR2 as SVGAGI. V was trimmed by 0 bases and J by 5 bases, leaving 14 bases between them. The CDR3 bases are TGTGCCAGCAGTTACTCGGTCCCCCCAGGTAGAAACACCATATATTTT. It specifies CASSYSVPPGRNTIYF.

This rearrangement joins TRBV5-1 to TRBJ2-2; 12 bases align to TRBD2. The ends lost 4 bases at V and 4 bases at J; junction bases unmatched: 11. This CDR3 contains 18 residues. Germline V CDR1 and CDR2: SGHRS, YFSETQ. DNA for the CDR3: TGCGCCAGCAGCCCAAGACTAGCGGGGGCCGCGGGCACCGGGGAGCTGTTTTTT. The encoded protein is CASSPRLAGAAGTGELFF.

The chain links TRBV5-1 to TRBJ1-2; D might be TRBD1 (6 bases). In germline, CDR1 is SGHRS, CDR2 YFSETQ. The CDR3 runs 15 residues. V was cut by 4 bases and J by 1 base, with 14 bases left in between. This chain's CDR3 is CASSPDSALNYGYTF. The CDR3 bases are TGCGCCAGCAGCCCGGACAGCGCGCTTAACTATGGCTACACCTTC.

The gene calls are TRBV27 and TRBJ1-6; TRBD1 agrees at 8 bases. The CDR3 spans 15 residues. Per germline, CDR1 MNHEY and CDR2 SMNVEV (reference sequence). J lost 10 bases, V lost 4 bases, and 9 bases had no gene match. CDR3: CASSSGGQGGSPLHF. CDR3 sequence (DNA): TGTGCCAGCAGTTCGGGAGGACAGGGTGGATCACCCCTCCACTTT.

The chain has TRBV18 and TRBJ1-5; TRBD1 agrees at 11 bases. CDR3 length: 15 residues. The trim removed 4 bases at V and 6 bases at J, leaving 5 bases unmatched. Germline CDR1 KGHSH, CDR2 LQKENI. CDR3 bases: TGTGCCAGCTCACAAGGACAGGGGGCCGGTCAGCCCCAGCATTTT. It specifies CASSQGQGAGQPQHF. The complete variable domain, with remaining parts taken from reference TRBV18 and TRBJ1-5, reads NAGVMQNPRHLVRRRGQEARLRCSPMKGHSHVYWYRQLPEEGLKFMVYLQKENIIDESGMPKERFSAEFPKEGPSILRIQQVVRGDSAAYFCASSQGQGAGQPQHFGDGTRLSIL.

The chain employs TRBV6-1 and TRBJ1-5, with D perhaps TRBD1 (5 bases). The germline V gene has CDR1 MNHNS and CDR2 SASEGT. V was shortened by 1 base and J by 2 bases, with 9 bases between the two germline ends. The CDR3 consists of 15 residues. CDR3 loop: CASSEGWGGNQPQHF. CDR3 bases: TGTGCCAGCAGTGAAGGTTGGGGCGGCAATCAGCCCCAGCATTTT.

The CDR3 loop is CASSGQGLDGYTF. In DNA, the CDR3 is TGTGCCAGCAGTGGACAGGGGTTGGATGGCTACACCTTC. The genes are TRBV2 and TRBJ1-2; 8 bases match TRBD1. V dropped 4 bases and J dropped 6; count of bases not matched to a gene: 4. From germline, CDR1 is SNHLY and CDR2 FYNNEI. This CDR3 has 13 amino acids.

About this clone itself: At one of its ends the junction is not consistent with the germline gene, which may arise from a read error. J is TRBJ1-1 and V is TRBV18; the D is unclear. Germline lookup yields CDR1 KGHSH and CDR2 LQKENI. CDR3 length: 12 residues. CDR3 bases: TGTGCCAGCTCACAAAACACTATCGGACGGATCTTT. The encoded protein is CASSQNTIGRIF.

The CDR3 coding sequence is TGTGCCAGCAGCCCCCGGGACTGGCACACAGATACGCAGTATTTT. Its translation: CASSPRDWHTDTQYF. The gene calls are TRBV7-9 and TRBJ2-3; a possible D gene is TRBD2 (6 bases). CDR3 length: 15 residues. Germline assignment: CDR1 SEHNR and CDR2 FQNEAQ (reference sequence). V shed 5 bases and J shed 2 bases, with 14 bases lying between them. Based on the CDR3 plus reference TRBV7-9 and TRBJ2-3, the full variable domain is DTGVSQNPRHKITKRGQNVTFRCDPISEHNRLYWYRQTLGQGPEFLTYFQNEAQLEKSRLLSDRFSAERPKGSFSTLEIQRTEQGDSAMYLCASSPRDWHTDTQYFGPGTRLTVL.

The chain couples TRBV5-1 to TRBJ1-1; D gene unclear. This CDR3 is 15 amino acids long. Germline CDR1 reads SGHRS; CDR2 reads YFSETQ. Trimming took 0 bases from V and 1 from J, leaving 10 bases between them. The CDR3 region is CASSLGLGGNTEAFF. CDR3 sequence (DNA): TGCGCCAGCAGCTTGGGTTTGGGCGGGAACACTGAAGCTTTCTTT.